This T cell receptor beta chain was recovered during a study of blood T cell repertoires in COVID-19. Participants reported their clinical history, and cohort assignment relied on those reports. The V end lost 3 bases, the J end lost 4 bases, and 12 bases lay between the germline ends. This CDR3 region has 14 residues. CDR1 and CDR2 from the germline V gene are MNHNS and SASEGT. Assay: immunoSEQ multiplex PCR; the TCRdb copy retains only in-frame clones and omits some. The repertoire holds about 140,000 clones, with roughly 85% as singletons. This sequence joins TRBV6-1 and TRBJ1-2; no reliable D call. The clonotype originates from a woman between 45 and 60 years old who had recovered from COVID-19. The specimen sequenced was PBMCs or T cells enriched from blood (not recorded which). The CDR3 reads CASSESGGSYGYTF. CDR3 bases: TGTGCCAGCAGTGAGTCAGGAGGGTCCTATGGCTACACCTTC.